These T cell receptor beta chains were read from a single sample in a study of sequential checkpoint blockade in melanoma. Profiled with immunoSEQ multiplex PCR; TCRdb holds only in-frame clones, not every one. The sample gives under 40,000 clones, about 88% of which show up once; around 12% is in the top ten. Sequencing used CD8+ T cells sorted from blood (inferred from file names), obtained from a patient given nivolumab and ipilimumab in sequence. Receptors originate from a human donor with melanoma. The CDR3 runs from the conserved cysteine through the conserved F or W. Fields, in order: D gene, CDR3 length, J gene, V gene, clone size, CDR3 protein, CDR3 DNA. D genes are given only for firm matches. The size field is filled for only some rows; it gives once, few, many or a size class.

. | 14 | TRBJ1-1 | TRBV7-6 | . | CASSSLTGNTEAFF | TGTGCCAGCAGCTCCCTTACAGGAAACACTGAAGCTTTCTTT
TRBD1 | 15 | TRBJ1-1 | TRBV7-8 | . | CASRRRGLEWTEAFF | TGTGCCAGCAGGCGCAGGGGGCTCGAGTGGACTGAAGCTTTCTTT
. | 12 | TRBJ2-7 | TRBV19 | . | CASSATGYEQYF | TGTGCCAGTAGTGCCACAGGGTACGAGCAGTACTTC
TRBD1 | 17 | TRBJ1-2 | TRBV4-2 | . | CASSLPGQGLANYGYTF | TGTGCCAGCAGCCTCCCCGGACAGGGATTAGCTAACTATGGCTACACCTTC
. | 12 | TRBJ2-1 | TRBV19 | . | CASSRVVGEQFF | TGTGCCAGTAGCCGAGTAGTTGGTGAGCAGTTCTTC
TRBD1 | 15 | TRBJ1-1 | TRBV4-2 | . | CASSPRTGLNTEAFF | TGTGCCAGCAGCCCTCGGACAGGCTTGAACACTGAAGCTTTCTTT
TRBD2 | 15 | TRBJ2-1 | TRBV4-3 | . | CASSQAAGVYNEQFF | TGCGCCAGCAGCCAAGCAGCGGGAGTCTACAATGAGCAGTTCTTC
TRBD1 | 12 | TRBJ1-1 | TRBV30 | . | CAWGTGAMEAFF | TGTGCCTGGGGGACAGGGGCCATGGAAGCTTTCTTT
. | 13 | TRBJ2-1 | TRBV10-3 | . | CAISESKTTGQFF | TGTGCCATCAGTGAGTCGAAGACTACGGGGCAGTTCTTC
TRBD2 | 17 | TRBJ2-2 | TRBV9 | once | CASSPRLAGGGTGELFF | TGTGCCAGCAGCCCCCGACTAGCGGGGGGAGGGACCGGGGAGCTGTTTTTT
. | 15 | TRBJ2-5 | TRBV13 | . | CASSLRGTAEETQYF | TGTGCCAGCAGCTTACGGGGAACGGCGGAAGAGACCCAGTACTTC
TRBD1 | 16 | TRBJ2-2 | TRBV9 | . | CASSVSQTGIPGELFF | TGTGCCAGCAGCGTCTCCCAGACAGGGATCCCCGGGGAGCTGTTTTTT
TRBD2 | 14 | TRBJ2-1 | TRBV9 | . | CASSVASGYNEQFF | TGTGCCAGCAGCGTGGCTAGCGGATACAATGAGCAGTTCTTC
TRBD1 | 15 | TRBJ2-7 | TRBV5-4 | . | CASSLAGQVIREQYF | TGTGCCAGCAGCTTGGCGGGACAGGTCATTCGAGAGCAGTACTTC
. | 18 | TRBJ1-2 | TRBV21-1 | . | CASSPGGGQGVRFPGYTF | TGTGCCAGCAGCCCGGGGGGCGGACAGGGAGTAAGGTTTCCGGGCTACACCTTC
. | 15 | TRBJ2-3 | TRBV2 | . | CASSKTWGGTDTQYF | TGTGCCAGCAGTAAAACTTGGGGGGGCACAGATACGCAGTATTTT
. | 15 | TRBJ2-3 | TRBV4-1 | . | CASSQGPRGTDTQYF | TGCGCCAGCAGCCAAGGTCCCCGGGGTACAGATACGCAGTATTTT
. | 12 | TRBJ2-7 | TRBV2 | many | CASSLTGREVDF | TGTGCCAGCAGCTTAACCGGCAGGGAGGTCGACTTC
TRBD2 | 17 | TRBJ2-3 | TRBV2 | . | CASSEVVAGGPTDTQYF | TGTGCCAGCAGTGAAGTAGTAGCGGGAGGGCCCACAGATACGCAGTATTTT
. | 13 | TRBJ2-7 | TRBV7-2 | few | CASSEDLTYEQYF | TGTGCCAGCAGCGAGGACTTAACCTACGAGCAGTACTTC
. | 10 | TRBJ2-7 | TRBV29-1 | once | CSVRDYEQYF | TGCAGCGTCAGGGACTACGAGCAGTACTTC
. | 14 | TRBJ2-3 | TRBV15 | . | CATSRDRGLDTQYF | TGTGCCACCAGCAGGGATAGGGGCTTAGATACGCAGTATTTT
TRBD1 | 17 | TRBJ1-1 | TRBV4-1 | . | CASSQSMTGQVNTEAFF | TGCGCCAGCAGCCAATCTATGACAGGGCAGGTGAACACTGAAGCTTTCTTT
TRBD1 | 13 | TRBJ2-4 | TRBV2 | . | CASSPGTENIQYF | TGTGCCAGCAGTCCCGGGACAGAAAACATTCAGTACTTC
. | 13 | TRBJ1-1 | TRBV27 | . | CASRPRIRAEAFF | TGTGCCAGCAGACCGCGAATTCGGGCTGAAGCTTTCTTT
. | 12 | TRBJ2-3 | TRBV5-1 | . | CASSYQTDTQYF | TGCGCCAGCAGCTACCAGACAGATACGCAGTATTTT
. | 11 | TRBJ2-3 | TRBV7-9 | . | CAILTGITQYF | TGTGCCATCCTTACAGGGATTACGCAGTATTTT
TRBD2 | 15 | TRBJ2-1 | TRBV9 | . | CASSVAGGRPNEQFF | TGTGCCAGCAGCGTAGCTGGCGGGAGGCCCAATGAGCAGTTCTTC
. | 15 | TRBJ2-7 | TRBV9 | . | CASSVGRGHNYEQYF | TGTGCCAGCAGCGTCGGAAGGGGACACAATTACGAGCAGTACTTC
TRBD2 | 16 | TRBJ2-7 | TRBV7-9 | . | CASSYSAGVVSYEQYF | TGTGCCAGCAGCTACTCTGCGGGAGTGGTCTCCTACGAGCAGTACTTC
TRBD1 | 18 | TRBJ1-1 | TRBV15 | . | CATSIQQGAWGMNTEAFF | TGTGCCACCAGCATTCAACAGGGGGCCTGGGGAATGAACACTGAAGCTTTCTTT
. | 15 | TRBJ1-2 | TRBV7-8 | . | CASSSPDRLSNGYTF | TGTGCCAGCAGCTCCCCCGACAGGTTGTCAAATGGCTACACCTTC
. | 13 | TRBJ2-1 | TRBV5-1 | . | CASSLASAGEQFF | TGCGCCAGCAGCTTGGCCTCGGCAGGGGAGCAGTTCTTC
. | 15 | TRBJ2-7 | TRBV9 | . | CASSPRQMSSYEQYF | TGTGCCAGCAGCCCCCGACAGATGAGCTCCTACGAGCAGTACTTC
. | 11 | TRBJ2-2 | TRBV29-1 | once | CSVHRAGELFF | TGCAGCGTTCACAGGGCCGGGGAGCTGTTTTTT
TRBD1 | 13 | TRBJ2-1 | TRBV6-6 | . | CASGQGSYNEQFF | TGTGCCAGCGGACAGGGCTCGTACAATGAGCAGTTCTTC
TRBD1 | 16 | TRBJ1-1 | TRBV4-1 | . | CASSPPTGGMTTEAFF | TGCGCCAGCAGCCCGCCAACAGGGGGTATGACCACTGAAGCTTTCTTT
TRBD1 | 14 | TRBJ1-5 | TRBV7-6 | once | CASSLVAGGELQHF | TGTGCCAGCAGCTTAGTGGCAGGGGGAGAGCTCCAGCATTTT
. | 15 | TRBJ2-3 | TRBV4-2 | . | CASSQVVTTTDTQYF | TGTGCCAGCAGCCAAGTCGTAACAACCACAGATACGCAGTATTTT
. | 15 | TRBJ2-3 | TRBV9 | . | CASSADRDNTDTQYF | TGTGCCAGCAGCGCCGACCGGGATAATACAGATACGCAGTATTTT
TRBD1 | 15 | TRBJ2-7 | TRBV6-5 | . | CASSSGTGSSYEQYF | TGTGCCAGCAGCTCCGGGACAGGGAGTTCGTACGAGCAGTACTTC
TRBD1 | 14 | TRBJ1-5 | TRBV10-2 | . | CASWTGGRNQPQHF | TGCGCCAGCTGGACAGGGGGGCGCAATCAGCCCCAGCATTTT
. | 13 | TRBJ2-7 | TRBV5-1 | . | CASSFGQSYEQYF | TGCGCCAGCAGCTTCGGACAGAGCTACGAGCAGTACTTC
TRBD1 | 19 | TRBJ1-4 | TRBV4-1 | . | CASSQVKQGANYPQGKLFF | TGCGCCAGCAGCCAGGTGAAACAGGGGGCGAATTATCCCCAAGGAAAACTGTTTTTT
. | 15 | TRBJ2-7 | TRBV6-5 | . | CASSYSVPGPNEQYF | TGTGCCAGCAGTTACTCGGTCCCGGGTCCCAACGAGCAGTACTTC
. | 13 | TRBJ2-1 | TRBV27 | . | CASSSVGDNEQFF | TGTGCCAGCAGTTCGGTCGGGGACAATGAGCAGTTCTTC
. | 12 | TRBJ2-7 | TRBV6-6 | medium-sized | CASSATGKRQYF | TGTGCCAGCAGTGCAACAGGGAAGAGGCAGTACTTC
TRBD2 | 17 | TRBJ2-2 | TRBV7-9 | medium-sized | CASSPRLAGGPVGELFF | TGTGCCAGCAGCCCAAGACTAGCGGGAGGGCCCGTCGGGGAGCTGTTTTTT
. | 14 | TRBJ2-2 | TRBV6-5 | . | CASTGGPDTGELFF | TGTGCCAGCACCGGGGGGCCGGACACCGGGGAGCTGTTTTTT
. | 14 | TRBJ2-5 | TRBV28 | . | CASSLLAVQETQYF | TGTGCCAGCAGTTTATTGGCGGTCCAAGAGACCCAGTACTTC